The TCR beta chain described here comes from a study of blood T cell repertoires in COVID-19. Residents of over 20 US areas, aged roughly 18 to 89 years, made up the participants. Researchers sorted participants into cohorts using their self-reported clinical history. The CDR3 loop spans 15 amino acids. Germline V gene data show CDR1 as SGDLS and CDR2 as YYNGEE. V lost 4 bases, J lost 0 bases, and 12 bases lay in between. TCRdb keeps only in-frame clones here, not all; method: immunoSEQ multiplex PCR. The sample shows about 320,000 clones, around 90% of them seen only once. Sequencing was done on a sample of PBMCs or T cells enriched from blood (not recorded which). The chain couples TRBV9 to TRBJ2-3; unclear D gene. This receptor was obtained from a man aged 55 to 70 who had recovered from COVID-19. DNA of the CDR3: TGTGCCAGCAGCCCACGCGGTTCTAGCACAGATACGCAGTATTTT. Its translation is CASSPRGSSTDTQYF.